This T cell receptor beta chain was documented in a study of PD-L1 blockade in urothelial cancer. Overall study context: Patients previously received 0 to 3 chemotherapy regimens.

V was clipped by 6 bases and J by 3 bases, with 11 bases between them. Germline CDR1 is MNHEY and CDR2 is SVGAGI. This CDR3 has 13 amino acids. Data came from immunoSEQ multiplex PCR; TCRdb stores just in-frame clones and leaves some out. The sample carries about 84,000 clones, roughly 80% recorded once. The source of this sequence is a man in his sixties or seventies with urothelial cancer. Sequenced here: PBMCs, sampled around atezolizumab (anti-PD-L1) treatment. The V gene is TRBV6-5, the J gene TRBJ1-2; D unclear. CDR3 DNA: TGTGCCAGCAGCCCCGTACTCCACTATGGCTACACCTTC. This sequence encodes CASSPVLHYGYTF.